These T cell receptor beta chains were read from a single sample in a study of CD4 T cells in relation to SARS-CoV-2 and coronaviruses. Sequencing used immunoSEQ multiplex PCR; TCRdb keeps in-frame clones, though not all of them. The sample records around 32,000 clones, over 60% being singletons. These TCRs are of unknown antigen specificity. What was sequenced was CD4+ T cells from PBMCs, cultured in vitro. All receptors derive from a human donor in good health. CDR3s include the opening cysteine and the closing phenylalanine or tryptophan. Fields, in order: J gene, V gene, D gene, clone size, CDR3 protein, CDR3 DNA. A D gene is named only where the DNA matches it firmly. Expanded clones get a size class; other rows say once, few or many, or leave the size out.

j_gene: TRBJ2-2; v_gene: TRBV2; d_gene: NA; abundance: NA; CDR3aa: CAAGTLNTGELFF; CDR3nt: TGTGCCGCCGGGACTCTTAACACCGGGGAGCTGTTTTTT
j_gene: TRBJ2-7; v_gene: TRBV7-3; d_gene: TRBD1; abundance: NA; CDR3aa: CASSIPGQRLFAYEQYF; CDR3nt: TGTGCCAGCAGCATACCGGGACAGCGACTCTTCGCCTACGAGCAGTACTTC
j_gene: TRBJ1-1; v_gene: TRBV3-1/TRBV3-2; d_gene: NA; abundance: NA; CDR3aa: CASSRDTEAFF; CDR3nt: TGTGCCAGCAGTCGGGACACTGAAGCTTTCTTT
j_gene: TRBJ2-7; v_gene: TRBV19; d_gene: NA; abundance: NA; CDR3aa: CATSRGLTGVTYEQYF; CDR3nt: TGTGCCACCTCGCGGGGGCTCACAGGGGTTACCTACGAGCAGTACTTC
j_gene: TRBJ2-3; v_gene: TRBV29-1; d_gene: NA; abundance: NA; CDR3aa: CSVQPSGSDTQYF; CDR3nt: TGCAGCGTCCAACCTTCGGGGTCAGATACGCAGTATTTT
j_gene: TRBJ2-1; v_gene: TRBV19; d_gene: NA; abundance: few; CDR3aa: CASSPQAASSYNEQFF; CDR3nt: TGTGCCAGTAGTCCCCAAGCGGCTAGCTCCTACAATGAGCAGTTCTTC
j_gene: TRBJ2-2; v_gene: TRBV25-1; d_gene: NA; abundance: few; CDR3aa: CASTGAAGELFF; CDR3nt: TGTGCCAGCACAGGGGCTGCCGGGGAGCTGTTTTTT
j_gene: TRBJ1-5; v_gene: TRBV7-8; d_gene: NA; abundance: NA; CDR3aa: CASSRGRGGNQPQHF; CDR3nt: TGTGCCAGCAGCAGGGGACGGGGGGGGAATCAGCCCCAGCATTTT
j_gene: TRBJ2-1; v_gene: TRBV4-1; d_gene: NA; abundance: NA; CDR3aa: CASSQRHSSYNEQFF; CDR3nt: TGCGCCAGCAGCCAGCGCCATAGCTCCTACAATGAGCAGTTCTTC
j_gene: TRBJ2-1; v_gene: TRBV7-2; d_gene: TRBD1; abundance: few; CDR3aa: CASSPRQGALGNEQFF; CDR3nt: TGTGCCAGCAGCCCACGGCAGGGGGCGCTTGGCAATGAGCAGTTCTTC
j_gene: TRBJ1-5; v_gene: TRBV19; d_gene: NA; abundance: NA; CDR3aa: CASSIGGDQPQHF; CDR3nt: TGTGCCAGTAGTATAGGAGGAGATCAGCCCCAGCATTTT
j_gene: TRBJ1-6; v_gene: TRBV7-6; d_gene: NA; abundance: NA; CDR3aa: CASSLYTGGANSPLHF; CDR3nt: TGTGCCAGCAGCTTATATACCGGGGGGGCTAATTCACCCCTCCACTTT
j_gene: TRBJ2-2; v_gene: TRBV19; d_gene: NA; abundance: NA; CDR3aa: CASSIEGGGTGELFF; CDR3nt: TGTGCCAGTAGTATAGAAGGGGGAGGAACCGGGGAGCTGTTTTTT
j_gene: TRBJ1-2; v_gene: TRBV3-1/TRBV3-2; d_gene: NA; abundance: few; CDR3aa: CASSQAAGTYGYTF; CDR3nt: TGTGCCAGCAGCCAAGCGGCAGGGACCTATGGCTACACCTTC
j_gene: TRBJ1-1; v_gene: TRBV12-5; d_gene: TRBD1; abundance: NA; CDR3aa: CASGLVQGVPEAFF; CDR3nt: TGTGCTAGTGGTTTGGTACAGGGGGTGCCTGAAGCTTTCTTT
j_gene: TRBJ2-2; v_gene: TRBV7-2; d_gene: NA; abundance: NA; CDR3aa: CASSLVDLRNTGELFF; CDR3nt: TGTGCCAGCAGCTTAGTGGATCTGCGTAACACCGGGGAGCTGTTTTTT
j_gene: TRBJ2-1; v_gene: TRBV19; d_gene: NA; abundance: once; CDR3aa: CASSWGGRPGEQFF; CDR3nt: TGTGCCAGTAGTTGGGGCGGCAGGCCTGGTGAGCAGTTCTTC
j_gene: TRBJ2-3; v_gene: TRBV21-1; d_gene: NA; abundance: NA; CDR3aa: CASSKVGHLGCLAGVLSTDTQYF; CDR3nt: TGTGCCAGCAGCAAAGTGGGTCATCTAGGTTGTCTAGCGGGAGTCTTAAGCACAGATACGCAGTATTTT
j_gene: TRBJ2-7; v_gene: TRBV11-3; d_gene: NA; abundance: NA; CDR3aa: CASSLEQFTEQYF; CDR3nt: TGTGCCAGCAGCTTAGAACAATTTACCGAGCAGTACTTC
j_gene: TRBJ2-1; v_gene: TRBV5-6; d_gene: NA; abundance: few; CDR3aa: CASSSLATPYNEQFF; CDR3nt: TGTGCCAGCAGCTCGTTAGCGACCCCCTACAATGAGCAGTTCTTC
j_gene: TRBJ2-1; v_gene: TRBV2; d_gene: TRBD2; abundance: NA; CDR3aa: CASKGTSFNEQFF; CDR3nt: TGTGCCAGCAAGGGGACTAGCTTTAATGAGCAGTTCTTC
j_gene: TRBJ1-2; v_gene: TRBV11-2; d_gene: NA; abundance: NA; CDR3aa: CASSLDLVTGYRYGYTF; CDR3nt: TGTGCCAGCAGCTTAGATCTTGTGACAGGCTATCGCTATGGCTACACCTTC
j_gene: TRBJ2-7; v_gene: TRBV7-2; d_gene: NA; abundance: NA; CDR3aa: CASSLAGREQYF; CDR3nt: TGTGCCAGCAGCTTAGCAGGGAGGGAGCAGTACTTC
j_gene: TRBJ2-3; v_gene: TRBV6-2/TRBV6-3; d_gene: TRBD2; abundance: NA; CDR3aa: CASSYSLAGVDTQYF; CDR3nt: TGTGCCAGCAGTTACTCACTAGCGGGGGTGGATACGCAGTATTTT
j_gene: TRBJ2-2; v_gene: TRBV7-9; d_gene: TRBD2; abundance: NA; CDR3aa: CASSFSGSRTGELFF; CDR3nt: TGTGCCAGCAGCTTCAGCGGGAGTCGGACCGGGGAGCTGTTTTTT
j_gene: TRBJ1-3; v_gene: TRBV6-6; d_gene: NA; abundance: NA; CDR3aa: CASSPGVGNTIYF; CDR3nt: TGTGCCAGCAGCCCGGGGGTAGGAAACACCATATATTTT
j_gene: TRBJ1-4; v_gene: TRBV28; d_gene: NA; abundance: NA; CDR3aa: CASSFIGNGEKLFF; CDR3nt: TGTGCCAGCAGTTTTATAGGCAACGGGGAAAAACTGTTTTTT
j_gene: TRBJ2-2; v_gene: TRBV7-7; d_gene: TRBD2; abundance: few; CDR3aa: CASSRTSGGANTGELFF; CDR3nt: TGTGCCAGCAGCCGCACTAGCGGGGGCGCGAACACCGGGGAGCTGTTTTTT